The clone carrying this T cell receptor (beta chain) has just a few counts. Its antigen remains unidentified. This CDR3 has 15 amino acids. V lost 4 bases to trimming and J lost 6 bases; unmatched junction nucleotides: 7. Germline CDR1 and CDR2: SGHTA and FQGNSA. Template switching, a step in the protocol, added a universal primer site, and cDNA carried unique molecular identifiers. TCRdb used MiXCR to reprocess the 5' RACE reads, holding one entry per CDR3 protein. The sample yields approximately 620,000 distinct CDR3 sequences, 8.5% to 9.5% seen once. This specimen comes from a study of identical twins. Findings of the study overall: Clonotypes of the beta chain that were abundant in cord blood carried fewer insertions (memory repertoires showed none).

This sample also appeared in a second study, on yellow fever vaccine responses in identical twins.

The source material was PBMCs. The receptor comes from a young woman in good health. V and J are TRBV7-2 and TRBJ2-2; 8 bases align to TRBD2. This CDR3 is CASSSQAGAAGELFF. The DNA of the CDR3 is TGTGCCAGCAGCTCCCAAGCGGGAGCTGCCGGGGAGCTGTTTTTT.